The source of this TCR beta chain is a study of cytomegalovirus exposure and HLA in healthy donors. Study results and caveats: The investigators catalogued 150 or so TCR beta chains as cytomegalovirus-associated. The authors confirmed in vitro that a few CMV-associated chains were specific for CMV antigens.

This CDR3 has 14 amino acids. Germline CDR1 and CDR2: MNHEY and SMNVEV (reference sequence). Losses at the gene ends were 2 bases for V and 8 bases for J; bases not matched to a gene: 5. Some clones are missing from TCRdb's copy, which holds only in-frame ones; the method was immunoSEQ multiplex PCR. The data show more than 250,000 clones, around 91% seen once. Note on this clone: Its antigen is as yet unknown.

This chain links TRBV27 with TRBJ2-1, with 8 bases fitting TRBD2. The sequencing sample was made of PBMCs. The receptor's source is a woman in her twenties or thirties in good health and CMV-seronegative. CDR3 residues: CASSLRTSSHEQFF. CDR3 bases: TGTGCCAGCAGTTTAAGGACTAGCTCCCATGAGCAGTTCTTC.